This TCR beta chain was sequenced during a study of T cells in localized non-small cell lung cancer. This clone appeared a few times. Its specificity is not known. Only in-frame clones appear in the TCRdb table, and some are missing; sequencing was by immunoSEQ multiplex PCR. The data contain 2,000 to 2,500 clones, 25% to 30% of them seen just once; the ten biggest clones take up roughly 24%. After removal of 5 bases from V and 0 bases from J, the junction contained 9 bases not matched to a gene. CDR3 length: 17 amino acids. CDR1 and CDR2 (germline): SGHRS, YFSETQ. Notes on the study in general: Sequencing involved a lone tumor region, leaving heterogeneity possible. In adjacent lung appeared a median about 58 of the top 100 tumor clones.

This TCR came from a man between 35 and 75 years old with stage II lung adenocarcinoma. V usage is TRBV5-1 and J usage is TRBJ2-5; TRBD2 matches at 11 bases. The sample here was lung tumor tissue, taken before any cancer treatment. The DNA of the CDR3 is TGCGCCAGCAGTTTTAGCGGGGGGGCCTTCTACCAAGAGACCCAGTACTTC. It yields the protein CASSFSGGAFYQETQYF.